The T cell receptor (beta chain) described here comes from a study of T cell repertoires in cytomegalovirus infection. Study-wide background: Recently identified HLA-C-restricted CMV epitopes and well-studied HLA-B-restricted CMV epitopes were used by the study. It was the public TCR beta signatures that indicated both CMV infection and matching HLA type.

CDR3 length: 14 residues. The V segment lost 7 bases and the J segment 9 bases; nucleotides outside the gene matches: 9. To note about this clonotype: Its specificity is unknown.

General observations from the study: CMV-specific TCR beta clonotypes restricted by HLA-C dominated the ex vivo response.

Each CDR3 protein gets one entry after TCRdb re-called the reads with MiXCR. The profile covers about 470,000 distinct CDR3 sequences, with more than 40% appearing a single time and 43% taken by the ten largest. This clonotype was sampled from a human donor in good health (CMV status not recorded). Some clones in this sample may be carry-over from other donors' samples. Specimen: cultured PBMCs, collected from culture after CMV antigen stimulation. The rearrangement uses TRBV12-3 or TRBV12-4 and TRBJ1-3; TRBD1 aligns across 10 bases. The CDR3 nucleotides read TGTGCCAGCACTCCGGGACAGGGGATGGCCACCATATATTTT. Amino acids: CASTPGQGMATIYF.